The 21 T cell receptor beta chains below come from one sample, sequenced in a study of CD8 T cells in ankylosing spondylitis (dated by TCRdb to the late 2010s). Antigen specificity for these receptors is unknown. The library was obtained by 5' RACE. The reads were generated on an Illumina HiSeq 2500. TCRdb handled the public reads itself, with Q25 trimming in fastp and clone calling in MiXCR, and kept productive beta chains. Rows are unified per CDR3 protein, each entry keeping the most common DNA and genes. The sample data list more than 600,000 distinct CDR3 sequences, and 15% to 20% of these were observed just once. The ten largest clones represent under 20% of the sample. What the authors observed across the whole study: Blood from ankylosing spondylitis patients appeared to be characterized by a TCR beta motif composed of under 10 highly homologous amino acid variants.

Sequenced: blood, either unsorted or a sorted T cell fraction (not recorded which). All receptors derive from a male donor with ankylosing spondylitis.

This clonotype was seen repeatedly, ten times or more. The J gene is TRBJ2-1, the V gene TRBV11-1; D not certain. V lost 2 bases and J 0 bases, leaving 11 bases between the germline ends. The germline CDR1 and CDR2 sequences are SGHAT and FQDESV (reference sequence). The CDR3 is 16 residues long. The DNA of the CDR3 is TGTGCCAGCAGCTTAAGGGCAGGAAGCTCCTACAATGAGCAGTTCTTC. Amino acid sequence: CASSLRAGSSYNEQFF.

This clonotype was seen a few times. The DNA of the CDR3 is TGCAGCGCGGACCAGGGTTCCTACAATGAGCAGTTCTTC. Translating gives CSADQGSYNEQFF. The gene calls are TRBV29-1 and TRBJ2-1, with D maybe TRBD1 (5 bases). This CDR3 region has 13 residues. Germline CDR1 and CDR2: SQVTM and ANQGSEA. Between the trimmed V and J ends, which lost 7 bases and 1 base, there was a span of 11 bases.

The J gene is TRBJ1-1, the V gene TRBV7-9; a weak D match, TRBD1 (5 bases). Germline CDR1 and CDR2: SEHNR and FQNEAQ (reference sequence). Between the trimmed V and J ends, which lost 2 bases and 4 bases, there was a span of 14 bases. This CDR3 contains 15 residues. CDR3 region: CASSLSPGMSTEAFF. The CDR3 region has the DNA TGTGCCAGCAGCTTAAGTCCAGGGATGTCCACTGAAGCTTTCTTT.

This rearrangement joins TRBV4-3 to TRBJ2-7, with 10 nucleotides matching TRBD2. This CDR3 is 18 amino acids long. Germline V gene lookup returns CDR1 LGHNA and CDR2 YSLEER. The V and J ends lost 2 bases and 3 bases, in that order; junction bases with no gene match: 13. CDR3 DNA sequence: TGCGCCAGCAGCCAACAACTAGCGGGAACGAGTTTCGGCTACGAGCAGTACTTC. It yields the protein CASSQQLAGTSFGYEQYF.

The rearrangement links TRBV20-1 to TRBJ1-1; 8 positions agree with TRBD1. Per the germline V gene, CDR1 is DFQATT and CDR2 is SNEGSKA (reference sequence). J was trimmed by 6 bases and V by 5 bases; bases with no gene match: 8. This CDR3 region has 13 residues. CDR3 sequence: CSAGQGSRSEAFF. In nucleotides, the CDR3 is TGCAGTGCTGGACAGGGTAGTAGGTCTGAAGCTTTCTTT.

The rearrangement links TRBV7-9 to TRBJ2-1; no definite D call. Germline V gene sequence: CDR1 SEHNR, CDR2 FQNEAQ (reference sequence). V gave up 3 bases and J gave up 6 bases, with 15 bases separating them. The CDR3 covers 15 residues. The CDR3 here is CASSFRLSVGNEQFF. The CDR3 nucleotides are TGTGCCAGCAGCTTTAGACTTTCCGTAGGCAATGAGCAGTTCTTC.

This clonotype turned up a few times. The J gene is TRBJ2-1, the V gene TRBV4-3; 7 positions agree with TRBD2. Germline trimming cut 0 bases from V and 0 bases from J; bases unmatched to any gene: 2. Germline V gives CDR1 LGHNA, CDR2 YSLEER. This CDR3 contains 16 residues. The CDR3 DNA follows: TGCGCCAGCAGCCAAGAGCCTAGCGGCTCCTACAATGAGCAGTTCTTC. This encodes CASSQEPSGSYNEQFF.

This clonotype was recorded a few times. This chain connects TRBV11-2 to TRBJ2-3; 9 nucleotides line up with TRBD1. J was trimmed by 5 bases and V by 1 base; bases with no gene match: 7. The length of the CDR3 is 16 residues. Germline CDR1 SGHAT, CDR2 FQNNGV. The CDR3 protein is CASSLGDRAMRDTQYF. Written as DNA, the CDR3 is TGTGCCAGCAGCTTAGGGGACAGGGCAATGAGAGATACGCAGTATTTT. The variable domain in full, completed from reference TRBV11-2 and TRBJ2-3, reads EAGVAQSPRYKIIEKRQSVAFWCNPISGHATLYWYQQILGQGPKLLIQFQNNGVVDDSQLPKDRFSAERLKGVDSTLKIQPAKLEDSAVYLCASSLGDRAMRDTQYFGPGTRLTVL.

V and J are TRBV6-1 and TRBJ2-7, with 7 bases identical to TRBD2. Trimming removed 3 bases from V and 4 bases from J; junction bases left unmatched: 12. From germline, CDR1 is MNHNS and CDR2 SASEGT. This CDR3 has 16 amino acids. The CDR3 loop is CASSDPLSLGRYEQYF. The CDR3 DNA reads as TGTGCCAGCAGTGATCCTTTATCACTCGGGAGGTACGAGCAGTACTTC.

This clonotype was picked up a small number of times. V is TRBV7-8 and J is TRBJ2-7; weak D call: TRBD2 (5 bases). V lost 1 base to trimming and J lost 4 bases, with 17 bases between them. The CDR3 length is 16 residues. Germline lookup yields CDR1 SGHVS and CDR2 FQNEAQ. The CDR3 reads CASSLVTVGMGYEQYF. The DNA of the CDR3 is TGTGCCAGCAGCTTAGTTACGGTCGGGATGGGGTACGAGCAGTACTTC.

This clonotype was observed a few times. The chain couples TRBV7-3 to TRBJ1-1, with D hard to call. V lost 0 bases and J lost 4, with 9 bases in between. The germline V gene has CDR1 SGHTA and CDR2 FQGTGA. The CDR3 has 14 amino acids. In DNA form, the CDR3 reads TGTGCCAGCAGCTTAACGCGAACCGGCACTGAAGCTTTCTTT. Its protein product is CASSLTRTGTEAFF.

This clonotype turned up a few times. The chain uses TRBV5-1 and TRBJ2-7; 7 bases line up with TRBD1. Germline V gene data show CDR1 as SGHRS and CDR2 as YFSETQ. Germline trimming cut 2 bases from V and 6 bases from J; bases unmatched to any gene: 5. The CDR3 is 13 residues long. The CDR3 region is CASSLQGQGEQYF. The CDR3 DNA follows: TGCGCCAGCAGCTTACAGGGGCAGGGCGAGCAGTACTTC. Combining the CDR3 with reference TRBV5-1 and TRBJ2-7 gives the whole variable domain KAGVTQTPRYLIKTRGQQVTLSCSPISGHRSVSWYQQTPGQGLQFLFEYFSETQRNKGNFPGRFSGRQFSNSRSEMNVSTLELGDSALYLCASSLQGQGEQYFGPGTRLTVT.

The DNA for the CDR3 is TGCAGTACGCCGACTTCACTAGCGGAGGGTTACAATGAGCAGTTCTTC. This translates into CSTPTSLAEGYNEQFF. This sequence joins TRBV20-1 and TRBJ2-1; 8 bases align to TRBD2. Losses at the gene ends were 8 bases for V and 4 bases for J; bases not matched to a gene: 16. CDR1 and CDR2 from the germline V gene are DFQATT and SNEGSKA (reference sequence). The CDR3 spans 16 residues.

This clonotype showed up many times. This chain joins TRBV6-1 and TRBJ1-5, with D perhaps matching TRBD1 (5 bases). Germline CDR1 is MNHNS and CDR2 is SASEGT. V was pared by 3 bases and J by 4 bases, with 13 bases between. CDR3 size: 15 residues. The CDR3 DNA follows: TGTGCCAGCAGTGAGGGGGGGGGGGTTAATCAGCCCCAGCATTTT. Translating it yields CASSEGGGVNQPQHF.

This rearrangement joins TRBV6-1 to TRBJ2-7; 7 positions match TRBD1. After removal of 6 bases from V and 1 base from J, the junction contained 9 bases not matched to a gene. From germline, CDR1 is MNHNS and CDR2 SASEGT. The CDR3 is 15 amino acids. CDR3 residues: CASSRTRQGSYEQYF. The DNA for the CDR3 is TGTGCCAGCAGCCGAACAAGACAGGGATCCTACGAGCAGTACTTC.

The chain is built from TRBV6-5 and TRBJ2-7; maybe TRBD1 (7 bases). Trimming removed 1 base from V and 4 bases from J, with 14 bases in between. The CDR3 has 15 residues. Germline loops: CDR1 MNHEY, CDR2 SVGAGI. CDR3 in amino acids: CASSYFKQGRYEQYF. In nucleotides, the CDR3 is TGTGCCAGCAGTTACTTTAAACAGGGGAGGTACGAGCAGTACTTC.

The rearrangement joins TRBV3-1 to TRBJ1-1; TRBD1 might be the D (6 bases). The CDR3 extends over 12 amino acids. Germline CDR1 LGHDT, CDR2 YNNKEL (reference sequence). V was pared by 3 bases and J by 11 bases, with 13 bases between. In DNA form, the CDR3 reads TGTGCCAGCAGCCAGAAGGGGGAGTCGGCTTTCTTT. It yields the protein CASSQKGESAFF. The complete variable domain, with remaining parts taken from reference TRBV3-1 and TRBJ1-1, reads DTAVSQTPKYLVTQMGNDKSIKCEQNLGHDTMYWYKQDSKKFLKIMFSYNNKELIINETVPNRFSPKSPDKAHLNLHINSLELGDSAVYFCASSQKGESAFFGQGTRLTVV.

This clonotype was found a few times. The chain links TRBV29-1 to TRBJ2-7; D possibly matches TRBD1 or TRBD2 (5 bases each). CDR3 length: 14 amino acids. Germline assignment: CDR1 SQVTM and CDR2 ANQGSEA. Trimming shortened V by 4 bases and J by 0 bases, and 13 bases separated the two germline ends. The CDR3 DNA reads TGCAGCGTTGTTGGTGGGACCCTCTCCTACGAGCAGTACTTC. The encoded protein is CSVVGGTLSYEQYF.

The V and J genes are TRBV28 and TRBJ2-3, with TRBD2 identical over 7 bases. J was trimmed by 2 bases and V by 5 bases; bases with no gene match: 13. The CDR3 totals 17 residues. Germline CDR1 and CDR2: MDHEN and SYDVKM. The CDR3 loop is CASSLYGLAETTDTQYF. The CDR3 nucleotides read TGTGCCAGCAGTCTCTACGGCCTAGCGGAGACCACAGATACGCAGTATTTT.

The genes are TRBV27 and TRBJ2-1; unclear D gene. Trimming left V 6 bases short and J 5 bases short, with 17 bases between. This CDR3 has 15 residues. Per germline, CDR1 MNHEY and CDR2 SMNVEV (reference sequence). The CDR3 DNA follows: TGTGCCAGCAGAGCCTCGAGGACGTCTAACAATGAGCAGTTCTTC. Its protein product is CASRASRTSNNEQFF.

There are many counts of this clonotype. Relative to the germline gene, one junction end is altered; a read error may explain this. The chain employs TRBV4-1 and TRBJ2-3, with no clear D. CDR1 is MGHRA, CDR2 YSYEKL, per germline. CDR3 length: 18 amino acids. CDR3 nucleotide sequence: TGCGCCAGCAGCAAAGATCATACGAGAGGACGGTCAACAGATACGCAGTATTTT. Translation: CASSKDHTRGRSTDTQYF.